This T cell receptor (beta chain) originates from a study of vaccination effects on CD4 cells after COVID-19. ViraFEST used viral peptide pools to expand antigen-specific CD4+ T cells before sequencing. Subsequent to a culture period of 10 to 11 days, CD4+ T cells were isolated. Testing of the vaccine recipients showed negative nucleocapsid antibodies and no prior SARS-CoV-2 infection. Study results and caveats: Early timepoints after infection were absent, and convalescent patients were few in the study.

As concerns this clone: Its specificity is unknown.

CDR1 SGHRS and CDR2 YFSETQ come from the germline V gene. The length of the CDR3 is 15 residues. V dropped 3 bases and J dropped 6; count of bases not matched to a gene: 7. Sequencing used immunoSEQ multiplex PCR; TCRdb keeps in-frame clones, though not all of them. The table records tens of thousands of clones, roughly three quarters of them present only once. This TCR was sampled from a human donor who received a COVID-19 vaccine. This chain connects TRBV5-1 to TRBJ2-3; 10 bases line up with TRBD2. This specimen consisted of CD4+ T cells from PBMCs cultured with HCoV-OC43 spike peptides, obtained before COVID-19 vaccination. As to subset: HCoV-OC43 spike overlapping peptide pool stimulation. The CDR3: CASSSIAGGPDTQYF. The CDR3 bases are TGCGCCAGCAGCTCCATAGCGGGGGGCCCCGATACGCAGTATTTT.